This T cell receptor beta chain stems from a study of identical twins. A single record per CDR3 protein comes from TCRdb applying MiXCR to the 5' RACE reads. The repertoire has a few hundred thousand distinct CDR3 sequences, 13% to 15% of them found once; the top ten carry roughly 0.42%. The V gene lost 0 bases and the J gene lost 5 bases, with 17 bases spanning the gap. The V gene's germline CDR1 is ENHRY and CDR2 SYGVKD. This CDR3 is built from 16 residues. These data were also reused for a study on yellow fever vaccine responses in identical twins.

The sequence derives from a woman aged 18-35 years in good health. The chain couples TRBV10-3 to TRBJ2-7; D might be TRBD1 (5 bases). The sample consisted of CD4+ T cells sorted from blood. CDR3 sequence (DNA): TGTGCCATCAGTGAGTCAGGGGCCGTGGTCCGCCACGAGCAGTACTTC. As protein: CAISESGAVVRHEQYF.